The 25 T cell receptor beta chains below were found in one sample sequenced in a study of blood T cell repertoires in COVID-19. TCRdb's table, derived via immunoSEQ multiplex PCR, lists solely in-frame clones and lacks some. Of some 490,000 clones in the sample, 70% to 90% were seen once. Sequencing input: peripheral blood. The source of these receptors is a human donor in a cohort sampled during active COVID-19.

This clone was picked up a small number of times. The genes are TRBV5-5 and TRBJ1-5; weak D call: TRBD1 (6 bases). In germline, CDR1 is SGHKS, CDR2 YYEKEE (reference sequence). Deletions cut 8 bases from V and 2 bases from J, with 14 bases between. The CDR3 totals 14 residues. The CDR3: CASTGSVGNQPQHF. In DNA, the CDR3 is TGTGCCAGTACAGGGTCGGTGGGCAATCAGCCCCAGCATTTT.

V gene TRBV2 combines with J gene TRBJ2-1; 8 bases line up with TRBD2. The germline V gene has CDR1 SNHLY and CDR2 FYNNEI. The CDR3 has 15 residues. The J segment lost 0 bases and the V segment lost 7 bases, leaving 5 bases of the junction unmatched. In DNA form, the CDR3 reads TGTGCCAGCACTCTAGCGGGTAGCTCCTACAATGAGCAGTTCTTC. Encoded protein: CASTLAGSSYNEQFF.

The V and J genes are TRBV7-8 and TRBJ2-1; 7 nucleotides agree with TRBD2. The germline V gene encodes CDR1 SGHVS and CDR2 FQNEAQ. The CDR3 is 15 amino acids. The V gene end was trimmed by 5 bases and the J gene end by 8 bases; junction bases not matched to a gene: 12. The CDR3 DNA sequence: TGTGCCAGCAGCCCCATGGGGGAGGGGTCCCATGAGCAGTTCTTC. Protein: CASSPMGEGSHEQFF.

The CDR3 here is CASSYRLAANTGELFF. In DNA form, the CDR3 reads TGTGCCAGCAGTTACAGGCTAGCGGCGAACACCGGGGAGCTGTTTTTT. The chain links TRBV6-2 or TRBV6-3 to TRBJ2-2; 7 bases map to TRBD2. There are 16 residues in the CDR3. Germline V CDR1 and CDR2: MNHEY, SVGEGT. Unmatched junction bases numbered 3, after V lost 2 bases and J lost 0 bases.

This clone was observed once. The DNA for the CDR3 is TGTGCCAGCACCCGAGTGGGACAGGGGGGTGCAAAACTGTTTTTT. Amino acid sequence: CASTRVGQGGAKLFF. This chain connects TRBV6-6 to TRBJ1-4; 11 nucleotides line up with TRBD1. In germline, CDR1 is MNHNY, CDR2 SVGAGI (reference sequence). This CDR3 contains 15 residues. Trimming at V came to 7 bases and at J to 10 bases, leaving 11 bases not matched to a gene.

This clone has only a few counts. The gene calls are TRBV11-2 and TRBJ1-2; 8 bases are a match to TRBD1. CDR3 length equals 13 residues. The V and J ends lost 3 bases and 5 bases, in that order; junction bases with no gene match: 2. Germline V gene sequence: CDR1 SGHAT, CDR2 FQNNGV. The CDR3 bases are TGTGCCAGCAGCTTGGACAGGGAATATGGCTACACCTTC. This encodes CASSLDREYGYTF.

The chain is built from TRBV18 and TRBJ2-7; D gene ambiguous. The V gene lost 3 bases and the J gene lost 2 bases, with 11 bases spanning the gap. This CDR3 region has 14 residues. Per germline, CDR1 KGHSH and CDR2 LQKENI. CDR3 protein: CASSPRSGPYEQYF. CDR3 coding DNA: TGTGCCAGCTCACCTCGGTCGGGTCCCTACGAGCAGTACTTC.

The chain uses TRBV3-1 (or the pseudogene TRBV3-2) and TRBJ2-3; D is ambiguous. CDR1 LGHDT and CDR2 YNNKEL come from the germline V gene (reference sequence). The CDR3 consists of 16 residues. Trimming removed 0 bases from V and 0 bases from J, with 10 bases in between. As DNA, the CDR3 is TGTGCCAGCAGCCAAGATCCAAGCGCGAGCACAGATACGCAGTATTTT. This gives the protein CASSQDPSASTDTQYF.

The chain recombines TRBV6-4 with TRBJ2-1, with 12 bases identical to TRBD2. The ends lost 2 bases at V and 4 bases at J; junction bases unmatched: 0. The CDR3 loop spans 15 amino acids. Germline V gives CDR1 MRHNA, CDR2 SNTAGT. CDR3 coding DNA: TGTGCCAGCAGTGACGGACTAGCGGGGTACAATGAGCAGTTCTTC. Translating gives CASSDGLAGYNEQFF.

The genes are TRBV19 and TRBJ2-2, with D possibly TRBD2 on 6 matching bases. Trimming took 7 bases from V and 4 from J, leaving 16 bases between them. The germline V gene encodes CDR1 LNHDA and CDR2 SQIVND (reference sequence). The CDR3 length is 15 residues. The CDR3, as DNA: TGTGCCAGTATGGGTGTAGCGGAGTTCACCGGGGAGCTGTTTTTT. It specifies CASMGVAEFTGELFF. Filled out from reference TRBV19 and TRBJ2-2, the complete variable domain reads DGGITQSPKYLFRKEGQNVTLSCEQNLNHDAMYWYRQDPGQGLRLIYYSQIVNDFQKGDIAEGYSVSREKKESFPLTVTSAQKNPTAFYLCASMGVAEFTGELFFGEGSRLTVL.

As DNA, the CDR3 is TGTGCCAGCAGCCAAGGCGGGAGTAAATACGAGCAGTACTTC. This encodes CASSQGGSKYEQYF. The gene calls are TRBV28 and TRBJ2-7, with 7 bases that match TRBD2. Germline values: CDR1 MDHEN, CDR2 SYDVKM. The CDR3 extends over 14 amino acids. The V gene end was trimmed by 6 bases and the J gene end by 4 bases; junction bases not matched to a gene: 9.

This clone has a handful of counts. V gene TRBV30 combines with J gene TRBJ2-2, with 10 positions matching TRBD2. V trimming: 3 bases; J trimming: 1 base; junction bases outside the gene matches: 5. The CDR3 has 16 residues. Germline loops: CDR1 GTSNPN, CDR2 SVGIG (reference sequence). CDR3 nucleotides: TGTGCCTGGAGCGAACTAGCGGGATGGAACACCGGGGAGCTGTTTTTT. It is translated as CAWSELAGWNTGELFF.

The chain joins TRBV11-2 to TRBJ2-7, with a tentative D call TRBD1 (5 bases). CDR1 SGHAT and CDR2 FQNNGV come from the germline V gene. Trimming pared 0 bases from V and 2 bases from J, leaving 8 bases between. There are 14 residues in the CDR3. CDR3 protein: CASSLDTGAYEQYF. The CDR3 DNA is TGTGCCAGCAGCTTAGATACAGGAGCCTACGAGCAGTACTTC.

This rearrangement joins TRBV12-3 or TRBV12-4 to TRBJ1-1; no clear D. The CDR3 is 13 amino acids. The V end lost 6 bases, the J end lost 1 base, and 9 bases lay between the germline ends. The CDR3 DNA reads as TGTGCCAGCAGCACCAGAAGGAACACTGAAGCTTTCTTT. Translation gives CASSTRRNTEAFF.

The rearrangement uses TRBV11-2 and TRBJ2-5; 11 nucleotides align to TRBD2. The CDR3 length is 15 residues. The germline CDR1 and CDR2 sequences are SGHAT and FQNNGV. V was pared by 2 bases and J by 3 bases, with 2 bases of the junction left unmatched. The CDR3 bases are TGTGCCAGCAGCTTATCTAGCGGGGGGAAAGAGACCCAGTACTTC. It translates to CASSLSSGGKETQYF.

The chain carries TRBV7-2 and TRBJ2-2, with a tentative D call TRBD1 (6 bases). This CDR3 is 16 amino acids long. Germline loops: CDR1 SGHTA, CDR2 FQGNSA. Trimming removed 4 bases from V and 7 bases from J, with 19 bases in between. The chain's CDR3 is CASSSTRTEIIGELFF. In DNA, the CDR3 is TGTGCCAGCAGCTCAACGAGGACAGAGATTATCGGGGAGCTGTTTTTT.

The genes are TRBV19 and TRBJ2-1; 7 nucleotides align to TRBD1. Per germline, CDR1 LNHDA and CDR2 SQIVND (reference sequence). This CDR3 has 13 amino acids. The J segment lost 3 bases and the V segment lost 4 bases, leaving 0 bases of the junction unmatched. CDR3 residues: CASSRDSYNEQFF. The CDR3 DNA follows: TGTGCCAGTAGTAGGGACAGCTACAATGAGCAGTTCTTC.

The J gene is TRBJ2-2, the V gene TRBV9; 8 bases fit TRBD2. The CDR3 sequence is 14 residues long. The germline V gene encodes CDR1 SGDLS and CDR2 YYNGEE. Germline trimming cut 7 bases from V and 6 bases from J; bases unmatched to any gene: 8. This CDR3 reads CASHSGSPPGELFF. The CDR3 DNA sequence: TGTGCCAGCCACAGCGGGAGTCCCCCCGGGGAGCTGTTTTTT.

The chain is built from TRBV11-3 and TRBJ2-1; no firm D call. Germline CDR1 and CDR2: SGHNT and YENEEA. The V and J ends lost 0 bases and 10 bases respectively, with 10 bases between them. The CDR3 has 13 residues. Here the CDR3 reads CASSLDPVSEQFF. The CDR3 bases are TGTGCCAGCAGCTTAGATCCAGTGTCGGAGCAGTTCTTC.

The V call is TRBV5-1, the J call TRBJ2-7; 11 nucleotides agree with TRBD1. Trimming cost V 4 bases and J 3 bases; bases outside gene matches: 6. CDR1 SGHRS and CDR2 YFSETQ come from the germline V gene. The length of the CDR3 is 15 residues. Here the CDR3 reads CASSVGQGAYYEQYF. The CDR3 DNA reads TGCGCCAGCAGCGTAGGACAGGGGGCTTACTACGAGCAGTACTTC.

V gene TRBV4-1 combines with J gene TRBJ2-7, with 7 bases identical to TRBD1. Trimming at V came to 3 bases and at J to 2 bases, leaving 7 bases not matched to a gene. This CDR3 contains 15 residues. Germline CDR1 is MGHRA and CDR2 is YSYEKL. The CDR3 DNA is TGCGCCAGCAGCCATATTACAGGGGATCCCTACGAGCAGTACTTC. This encodes CASSHITGDPYEQYF.

The rearrangement joins TRBV4-1 to TRBJ2-7; 10 nucleotides match TRBD2. V shed 2 bases and J 3 bases; nucleotides not matched to a gene: 4. The CDR3 is 15 residues long. Germline V gives CDR1 MGHRA, CDR2 YSYEKL. CDR3 nucleotide sequence: TGCGCCAGCAGCCAACCGGGACTAGCGAACTACGAGCAGTACTTC. This translates into CASSQPGLANYEQYF.

This clone has just a few counts. V gene TRBV5-5 combines with J gene TRBJ2-1; TRBD2 matches at 9 bases. Losses at the gene ends were 1 base for V and 7 bases for J; bases not matched to a gene: 6. This CDR3 spans 15 amino acids. Germline CDR1 reads SGHKS; CDR2 reads YYEKEE (reference sequence). The DNA of the CDR3 is TGTGCCAGCAGCTTGTCTAGCGGGATAGGGAATGAGCAGTTCTTC. Amino acids: CASSLSSGIGNEQFF. The complete variable domain, with remaining parts taken from reference TRBV5-5 and TRBJ2-1, reads DAGVTQSPTHLIKTRGQQVTLRCSPISGHKSVSWYQQVLGQGPQFIFQYYEKEERGRGNFPDRFSARQFPNYSSELNVNALLLGDSALYLCASSLSSGIGNEQFFGPGTRLTVL.

The chain links TRBV6-5 to TRBJ1-3; 7 bases agree with TRBD1. Germline CDR1 MNHEY, CDR2 SVGAGI. The CDR3 consists of 16 residues. Germline trimming cut 4 bases from V and 0 bases from J; bases unmatched to any gene: 6. The CDR3 region has the DNA TGTGCCAGCAGTTCGACAGGGAAACTCTCTGGAAACACCATATATTTT. It is translated as CASSSTGKLSGNTIYF.

The chain employs TRBV28 and TRBJ1-5; maybe TRBD1 (5 bases). Germline CDR1 reads MDHEN; CDR2 reads SYDVKM. V gave up 6 bases and J gave up 2 bases, with 17 bases separating them. The CDR3 runs 16 residues. CDR3 DNA sequence: TGTGCCAGCAGCCGCCAATCGGGGGTGGGCAATCAGCCCCAGCATTTT. Its translation: CASSRQSGVGNQPQHF.